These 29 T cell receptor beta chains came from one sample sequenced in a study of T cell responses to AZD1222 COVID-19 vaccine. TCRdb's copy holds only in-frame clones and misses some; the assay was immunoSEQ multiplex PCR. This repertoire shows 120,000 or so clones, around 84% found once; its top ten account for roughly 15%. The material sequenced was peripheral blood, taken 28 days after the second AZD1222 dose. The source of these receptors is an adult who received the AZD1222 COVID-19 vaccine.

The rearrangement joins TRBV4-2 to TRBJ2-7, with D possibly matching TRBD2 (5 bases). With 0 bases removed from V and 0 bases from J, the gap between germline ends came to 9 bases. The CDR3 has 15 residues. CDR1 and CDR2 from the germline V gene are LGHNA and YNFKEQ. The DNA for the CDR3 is TGTGCCAGCAGCCAAGATACAGCGGCCTCCTACGAGCAGTACTTC. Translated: CASSQDTAASYEQYF.

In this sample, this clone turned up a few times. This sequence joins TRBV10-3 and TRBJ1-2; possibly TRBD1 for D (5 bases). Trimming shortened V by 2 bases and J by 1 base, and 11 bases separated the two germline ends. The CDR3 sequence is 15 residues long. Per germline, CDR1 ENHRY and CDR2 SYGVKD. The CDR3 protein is CAISETVDINYGYTF. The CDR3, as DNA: TGTGCCATCAGTGAGACAGTGGACATTAACTATGGCTACACCTTC.

CDR3 DNA: TGTGCCAGCAGTAGAGACAGGGTCGGTAAGACCTACGAGCAGTACTTC. Residues: CASSRDRVGKTYEQYF. V and J are TRBV7-8 and TRBJ2-7; 7 nucleotides line up with TRBD1. This CDR3 comprises 16 residues. V shed 6 bases, J shed 2 bases, and the junction held 13 bases outside the gene matches. Germline CDR1 and CDR2: SGHVS and FQNEAQ.

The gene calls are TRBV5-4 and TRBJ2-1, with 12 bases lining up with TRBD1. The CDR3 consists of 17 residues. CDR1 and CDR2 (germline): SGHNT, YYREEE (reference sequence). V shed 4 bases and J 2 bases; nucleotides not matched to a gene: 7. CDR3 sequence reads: CASSRDRGPLPYNEQFF. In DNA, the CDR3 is TGTGCCAGCAGCCGGGACAGGGGGCCCTTACCCTACAATGAGCAGTTCTTC.

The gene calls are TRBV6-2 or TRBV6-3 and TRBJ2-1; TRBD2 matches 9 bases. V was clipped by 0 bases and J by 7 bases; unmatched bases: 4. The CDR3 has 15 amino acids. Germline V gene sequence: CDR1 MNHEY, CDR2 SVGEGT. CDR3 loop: CASSYSAGGLNEQFF. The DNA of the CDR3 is TGTGCCAGCAGTTACTCGGCGGGGGGGCTGAATGAGCAGTTCTTC.

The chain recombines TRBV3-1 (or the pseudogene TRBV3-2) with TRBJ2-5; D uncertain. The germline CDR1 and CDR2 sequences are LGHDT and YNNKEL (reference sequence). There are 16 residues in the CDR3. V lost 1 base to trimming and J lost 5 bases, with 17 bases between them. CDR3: CASSQGEWWPEETQYF. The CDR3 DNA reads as TGTGCCAGCAGCCAAGGGGAATGGTGGCCGGAGGAGACCCAGTACTTC.

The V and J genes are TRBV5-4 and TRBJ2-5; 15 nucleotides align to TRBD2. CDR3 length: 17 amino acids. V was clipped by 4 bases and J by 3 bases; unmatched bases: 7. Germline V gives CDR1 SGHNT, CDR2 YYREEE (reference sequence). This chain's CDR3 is CASSRPGLAGGKETQYF. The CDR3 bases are TGTGCCAGCAGCCGCCCGGGACTAGCGGGAGGAAAAGAGACCCAGTACTTC.

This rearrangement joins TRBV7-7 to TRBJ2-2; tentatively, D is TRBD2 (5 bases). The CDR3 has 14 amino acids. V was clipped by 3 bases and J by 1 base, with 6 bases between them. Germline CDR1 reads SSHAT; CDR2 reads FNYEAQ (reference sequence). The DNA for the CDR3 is TGTGCCAGCAGCTTTACTAGGAACACCGGGGAGCTGTTTTTT. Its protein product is CASSFTRNTGELFF.

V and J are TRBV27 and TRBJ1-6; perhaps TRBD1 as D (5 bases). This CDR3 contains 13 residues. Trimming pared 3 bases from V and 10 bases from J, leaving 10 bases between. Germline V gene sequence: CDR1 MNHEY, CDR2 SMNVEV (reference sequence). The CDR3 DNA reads TGTGCCAGCAGTTTTCAAGCAGGGTCACCCCTCCACTTT. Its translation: CASSFQAGSPLHF.

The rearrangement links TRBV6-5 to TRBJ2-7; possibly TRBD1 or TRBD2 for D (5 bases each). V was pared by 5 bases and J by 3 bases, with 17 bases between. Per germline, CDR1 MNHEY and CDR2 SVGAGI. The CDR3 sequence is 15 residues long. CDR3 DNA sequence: TGTGCCAGCAGTATTAATCCGGGACGCCACTACGAGCAGTACTTC. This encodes CASSINPGRHYEQYF.

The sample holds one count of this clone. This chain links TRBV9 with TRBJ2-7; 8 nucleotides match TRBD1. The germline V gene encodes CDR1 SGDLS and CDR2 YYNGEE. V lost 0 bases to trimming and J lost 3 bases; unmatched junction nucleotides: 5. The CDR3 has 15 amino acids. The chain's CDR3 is CASSVGGTGNYEQYF. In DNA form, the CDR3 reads TGTGCCAGCAGCGTAGGAGGGACAGGAAACTACGAGCAGTACTTC.

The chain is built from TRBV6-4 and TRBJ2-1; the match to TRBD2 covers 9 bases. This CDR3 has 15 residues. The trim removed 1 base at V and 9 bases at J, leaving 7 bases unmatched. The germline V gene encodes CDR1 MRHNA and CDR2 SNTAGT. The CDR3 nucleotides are TGTGCCAGCAGTGACTTGGGACTAGCTGCAAGTGAGCAGTTCTTC. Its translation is CASSDLGLAASEQFF.

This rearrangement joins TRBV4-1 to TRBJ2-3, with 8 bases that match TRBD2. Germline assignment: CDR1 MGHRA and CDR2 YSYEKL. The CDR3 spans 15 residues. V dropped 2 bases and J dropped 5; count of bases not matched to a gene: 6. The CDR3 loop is CASSQQSLAGDTQYF. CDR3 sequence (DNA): TGCGCCAGCAGCCAACAGAGTCTAGCGGGAGATACGCAGTATTTT.

CDR3 bases: TGTGCCAGCAGTGTGAGCCCCGGAGGGACCCAGTACTTC. This codes for CASSVSPGGTQYF. The V call is TRBV6-4, the J call TRBJ2-5; possibly TRBD2 for D (5 bases). The germline V gene encodes CDR1 MRHNA and CDR2 SNTAGT. The CDR3 covers 13 residues. V gave up 4 bases and J gave up 7 bases, with 13 bases separating them.

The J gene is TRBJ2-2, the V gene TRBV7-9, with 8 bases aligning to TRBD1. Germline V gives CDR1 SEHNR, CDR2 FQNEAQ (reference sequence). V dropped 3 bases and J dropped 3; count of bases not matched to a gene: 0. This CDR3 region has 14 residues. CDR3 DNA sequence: TGTGCCAGCAGCTTGGACAGGGACACCGGGGAGCTGTTTTTT. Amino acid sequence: CASSLDRDTGELFF.

The CDR3 DNA is TGTGCCAGCAGCGAAAGGACAGGGGAAGACTATGGCTACACCTTC. Residues: CASSERTGEDYGYTF. The gene calls are TRBV9 and TRBJ1-2; 9 bases match TRBD1. The germline gives CDR1 SGDLS, CDR2 YYNGEE. The trim removed 3 bases at V and 3 bases at J, leaving 6 bases unmatched. This CDR3 region has 15 residues.

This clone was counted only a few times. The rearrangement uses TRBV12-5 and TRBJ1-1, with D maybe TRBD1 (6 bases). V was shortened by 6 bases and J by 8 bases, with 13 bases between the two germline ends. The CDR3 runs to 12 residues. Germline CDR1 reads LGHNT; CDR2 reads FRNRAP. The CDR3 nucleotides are TGTGCTAGTGGCCGGGACATCTTCGAAGCTTTCTTT. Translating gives CASGRDIFEAFF.

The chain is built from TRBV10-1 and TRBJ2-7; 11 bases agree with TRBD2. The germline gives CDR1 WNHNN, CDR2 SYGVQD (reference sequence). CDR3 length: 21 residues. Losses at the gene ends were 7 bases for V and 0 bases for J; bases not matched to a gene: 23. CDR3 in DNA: TGCGCCAGCACCCACGCCCCTTTGTCCACTAGCGGGAGTTGGAGCTCCTACGAGCAGTACTTC. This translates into CASTHAPLSTSGSWSSYEQYF.

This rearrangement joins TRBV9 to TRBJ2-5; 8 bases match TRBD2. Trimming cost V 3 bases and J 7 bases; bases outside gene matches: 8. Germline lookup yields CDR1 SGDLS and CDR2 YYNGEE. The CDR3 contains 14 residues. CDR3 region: CASSGGPREGTQYF. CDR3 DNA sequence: TGTGCCAGCAGCGGGGGACCCCGGGAGGGGACCCAGTACTTC.

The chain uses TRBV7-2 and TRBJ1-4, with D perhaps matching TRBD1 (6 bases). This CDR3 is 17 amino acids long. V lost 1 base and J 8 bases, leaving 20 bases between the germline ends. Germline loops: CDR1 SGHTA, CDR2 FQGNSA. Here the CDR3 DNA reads TGTGCCAGCAGCTTAGGGGGGCTAGGGGATAGTGGGGAAAAACTGTTTTTT. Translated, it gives CASSLGGLGDSGEKLFF.

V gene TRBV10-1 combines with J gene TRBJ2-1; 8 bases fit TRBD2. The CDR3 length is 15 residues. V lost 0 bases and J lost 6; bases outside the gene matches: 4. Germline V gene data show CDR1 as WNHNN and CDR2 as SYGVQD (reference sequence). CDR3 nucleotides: TGCGCCAGCAGTGAGTCAGGACTAGCAAGCAATGAGCAGTTCTTC. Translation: CASSESGLASNEQFF.

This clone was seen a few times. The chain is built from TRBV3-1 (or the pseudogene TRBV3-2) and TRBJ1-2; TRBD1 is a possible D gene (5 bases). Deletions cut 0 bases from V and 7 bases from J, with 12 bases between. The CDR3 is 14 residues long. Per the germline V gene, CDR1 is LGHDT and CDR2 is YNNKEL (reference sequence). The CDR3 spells CASSQDSGYRGYTF. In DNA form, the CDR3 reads TGTGCCAGCAGCCAAGATTCAGGGTATCGTGGCTACACCTTC.

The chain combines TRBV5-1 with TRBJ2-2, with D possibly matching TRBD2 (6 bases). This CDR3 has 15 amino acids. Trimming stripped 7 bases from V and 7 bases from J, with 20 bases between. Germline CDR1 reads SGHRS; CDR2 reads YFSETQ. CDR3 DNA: TGCGCCAGCGAGGCTAGCGTGCCGGGGGACGGGGAGCTGTTTTTT. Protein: CASEASVPGDGELFF.

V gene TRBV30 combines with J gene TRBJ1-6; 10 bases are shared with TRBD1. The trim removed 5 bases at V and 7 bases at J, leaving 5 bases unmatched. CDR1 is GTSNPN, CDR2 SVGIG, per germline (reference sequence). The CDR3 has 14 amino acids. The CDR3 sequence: CAWCPGQGNSPLHF. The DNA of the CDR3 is TGTGCCTGGTGCCCGGGACAGGGGAATTCACCCCTCCACTTT.

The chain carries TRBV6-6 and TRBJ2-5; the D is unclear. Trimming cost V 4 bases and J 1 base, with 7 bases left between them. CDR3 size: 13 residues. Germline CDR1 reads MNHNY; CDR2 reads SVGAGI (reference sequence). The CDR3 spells CASSSNTQETQYF. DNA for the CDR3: TGTGCCAGCAGTTCTAACACCCAAGAGACCCAGTACTTC.

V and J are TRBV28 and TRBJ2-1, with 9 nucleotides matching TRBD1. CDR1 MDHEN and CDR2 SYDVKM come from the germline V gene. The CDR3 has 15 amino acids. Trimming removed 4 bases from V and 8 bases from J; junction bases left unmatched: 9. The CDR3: CASSSPGQGSDEQFF. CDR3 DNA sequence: TGTGCCAGCAGTTCACCGGGACAGGGCTCAGATGAGCAGTTCTTC.

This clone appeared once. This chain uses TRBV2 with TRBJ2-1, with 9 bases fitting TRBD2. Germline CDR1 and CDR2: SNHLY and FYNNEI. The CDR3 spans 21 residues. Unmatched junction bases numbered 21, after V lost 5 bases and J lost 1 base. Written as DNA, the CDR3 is TGTGCCAGCAGTCAATATGCGGGGGGGTACGAAGGACCAAAGTCCTACAATGAGCAGTTCTTC. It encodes CASSQYAGGYEGPKSYNEQFF.

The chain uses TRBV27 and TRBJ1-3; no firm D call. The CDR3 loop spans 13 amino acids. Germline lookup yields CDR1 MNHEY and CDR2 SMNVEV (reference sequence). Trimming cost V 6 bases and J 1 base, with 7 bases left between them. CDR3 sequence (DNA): TGTGCCAGCAGCTTAGATTCTGGAAACACCATATATTTT. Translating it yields CASSLDSGNTIYF.

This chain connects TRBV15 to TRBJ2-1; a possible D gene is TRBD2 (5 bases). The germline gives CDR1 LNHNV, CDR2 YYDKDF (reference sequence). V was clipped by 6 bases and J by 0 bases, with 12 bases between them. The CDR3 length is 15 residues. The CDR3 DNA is TGTGCCACCAGGCAGCGGTCGAGCTCCTACAATGAGCAGTTCTTC. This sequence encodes CATRQRSSSYNEQFF.